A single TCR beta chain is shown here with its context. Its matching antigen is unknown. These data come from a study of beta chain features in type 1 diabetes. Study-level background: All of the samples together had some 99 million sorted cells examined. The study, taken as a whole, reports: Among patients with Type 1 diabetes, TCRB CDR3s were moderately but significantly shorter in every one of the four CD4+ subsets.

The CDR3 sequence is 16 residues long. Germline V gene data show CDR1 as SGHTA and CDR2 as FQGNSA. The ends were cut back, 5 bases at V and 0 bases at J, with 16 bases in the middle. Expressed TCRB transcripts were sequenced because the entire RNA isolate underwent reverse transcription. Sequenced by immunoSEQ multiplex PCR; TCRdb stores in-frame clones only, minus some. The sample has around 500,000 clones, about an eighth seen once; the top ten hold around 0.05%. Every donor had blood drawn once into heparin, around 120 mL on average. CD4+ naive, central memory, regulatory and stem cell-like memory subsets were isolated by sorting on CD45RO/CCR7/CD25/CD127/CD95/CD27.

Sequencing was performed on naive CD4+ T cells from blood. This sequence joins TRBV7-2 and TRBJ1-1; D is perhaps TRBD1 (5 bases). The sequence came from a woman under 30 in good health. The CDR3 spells CASSRKGGHMNTEAFF. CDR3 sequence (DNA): TGTGCCAGCAGCCGAAAAGGTGGACACATGAACACTGAAGCTTTCTTT.